A selection of T cell receptor beta chains follows, all from one sample in a study of blood T cell repertoires in COVID-19. The table came from immunoSEQ multiplex PCR; TCRdb's copy has only in-frame clones and leaves some out. Here the sample spans 200,000 to 300,000 clones, about 90% being singletons. The specimen was PBMCs or T cells enriched from blood (not recorded which). Receptors were obtained from a man aged 50 to 59 who had been exposed to COVID-19. CDR3s include the opening cysteine and the closing phenylalanine or tryptophan. Each record gives: V gene, D gene, J gene, clone size, CDR3 DNA, CDR3 protein. D genes are given only for firm matches. Where a row states a size, it is once, few, many or the class of an expanded clone; other rows omit it.

TRBV2	TRBD2	TRBJ2-1	few	TGTGCCAGCAGTACGATGCGGGAGAACTACAATGAGCAGTTCTTC	CASSTMRENYNEQFF
TRBV29-1	NA	TRBJ2-3	NA	TGCAGCTCCAGCGGATCCCACACAGATACGCAGTATTTT	CSSSGSHTDTQYF
TRBV5-1	NA	TRBJ1-4	NA	TGCGCCAGCAGCTTGGGTACGAACGCGGAAAAACTGTTTTTT	CASSLGTNAEKLFF
TRBV11-3	NA	TRBJ1-6	once	TGTGCCAGCAGCTTGGAGGACAGACTTACCTATAATTCACCCCTCCACTTT	CASSLEDRLTYNSPLHF
TRBV6-2/TRBV6-3	NA	TRBJ2-2	NA	TGTGCCAGCAGTTACGGAAACAGTGGAACCGGGGAGCTGTTTTTT	CASSYGNSGTGELFF
TRBV5-1	TRBD1	TRBJ2-1	NA	TGCGCCAGCATGGATTGGGACAGCGATAACAATGAGCAGTTCTTC	CASMDWDSDNNEQFF
TRBV28	NA	TRBJ1-5	NA	TGTGCCAGCAGTATTGGGGGGGCAAGGAGCAATCAGCCCCAGCATTTT	CASSIGGARSNQPQHF
TRBV28	NA	TRBJ2-5	NA	TGTGCCAGCAGTCCCCAGTGGGGGCGGGAGACCCAGTACTTC	CASSPQWGRETQYF
TRBV28	TRBD1	TRBJ2-1	NA	TGTGCCAGCAGTTGGACAGGGCTGGTTGAGCAGTTCTTC	CASSWTGLVEQFF
TRBV15	TRBD1	TRBJ1-2	NA	TGTGCCACCAGCAATCACGGGACAGCTAACTATGGCTACACCTTC	CATSNHGTANYGYTF
TRBV5-1	TRBD1	TRBJ2-2	NA	TGCGCCAGCAGCAAGGACAGGGCCAACACCGGGGAGCTGTTTTTT	CASSKDRANTGELFF
TRBV27	NA	TRBJ2-2	NA	TGTGCCAGCAGTTTATTAGAACAGGCTACCGGGGAGCTGTTTTTT	CASSLLEQATGELFF
TRBV11-2	TRBD1	TRBJ1-3	few	TGTGCCAGCAGCCCTAACAGGGGGCCATCTGGAAACACCATATATTTT	CASSPNRGPSGNTIYF
TRBV5-4	TRBD1	TRBJ1-2	NA	TGTGCCAGCAGTGGACAGGGGGATCTGGGCGGCTACACCTTC	CASSGQGDLGGYTF
TRBV5-1	NA	TRBJ2-3	NA	TGCGCCAGCAGCTTTAGTTTGGCAGGGAGCACAGATACGCAGTATTTT	CASSFSLAGSTDTQYF
TRBV28	NA	TRBJ2-4	NA	TGTGCCAGCGGTTATGTGGGGGGTCCGACCTACATTCAGTACTTC	CASGYVGGPTYIQYF
TRBV13	NA	TRBJ2-5	NA	TGTGCCAGCAGCGCCAGGGGTTGGGAGACCCAGTACTTC	CASSARGWETQYF
TRBV27	NA	TRBJ2-2	once	TGTGCCAGCAGTCCACTCTCGAACACCGGGGAGCTGTTTTTT	CASSPLSNTGELFF
TRBV5-1	TRBD2	TRBJ2-2	once	TGCGCCAGCAGCTCGGGAGGGGGGGAGCTGTTTTTT	CASSSGGGELFF
TRBV30	NA	TRBJ1-1	NA	TGTGCCTGGACCTCCCGGGGATTCGACACTGAAGCTTTCTTT	CAWTSRGFDTEAFF
TRBV30	TRBD2	TRBJ2-3	NA	TGTGCCTGGAGTCCGGGACTAGCGGCAGATACGCAGTATTTT	CAWSPGLAADTQYF
TRBV10-3	NA	TRBJ1-1	NA	TGTGCCATCAGTGATCCAAAGCTGAACACTGAAGCTTTCTTT	CAISDPKLNTEAFF
TRBV19	NA	TRBJ1-1	NA	TGTGCCAGTAGTAGTCGAGAGAACACTGAAGCTTTCTTT	CASSSRENTEAFF
TRBV9	NA	TRBJ1-2	NA	TGTGCCAGCAGCGTATTCGAGGGAAGTGGCTACACCTTC	CASSVFEGSGYTF
TRBV5-1	TRBD2	TRBJ2-3	NA	TGCGCCAGCAGCCGGTTAGCGGGAGTAGGAGATACGCAGTATTTT	CASSRLAGVGDTQYF
TRBV5-8	NA	TRBJ1-1	NA	TGTGCCAGCAGCTTCCCGGGACAGAACACTGAAGCTTTCTTT	CASSFPGQNTEAFF
TRBV20-1	TRBD1	TRBJ1-5	NA	TGCAGTGCCAGTGGACAGGGCTTGGGCAATCAGCCCCAGCATTTT	CSASGQGLGNQPQHF
TRBV5-1	TRBD1	TRBJ1-1	NA	TGCGCCAGCAGCGCGGGGACAGCTAACACTGAAGCTTTCTTT	CASSAGTANTEAFF
TRBV6-6	TRBD1	TRBJ1-2	NA	TGTGCCAGCAGTCGACGATCTCTGAACAGGGGCAACCTTAACTATGGCTACACCTTC	CASSRRSLNRGNLNYGYTF
TRBV4-1	TRBD1	TRBJ2-2	NA	TGCGCCAGCAGCCAAGAAAGGGGGCTGGCCGGGACCGGGGAGCTGTTTTTT	CASSQERGLAGTGELFF
TRBV5-1	TRBD1	TRBJ1-5	NA	TGCGCCAGCAGCTTGAACGCGCAGGGGGCGAGCAATCAGCCCCAGCATTTT	CASSLNAQGASNQPQHF
TRBV7-2	NA	TRBJ2-1	few	TGTGCCAGCAGTTATAACAGGGATAATGAGCAGTTCTTC	CASSYNRDNEQFF
TRBV2	NA	TRBJ1-2	few	TGTGCCAGCAGTGACAGGGGCGGCTACACCTTC	CASSDRGGYTF
TRBV5-1	TRBD2	TRBJ2-1	NA	TGCGCCAGCAGCTCCACTAGCGGGAGTGGGAATGAGCAGTTCTTC	CASSSTSGSGNEQFF
TRBV6-4	NA	TRBJ2-1	once	TGTGCCAGCAGTGACTCGTGGACACTCTCTTACAATGAGCAGTTCTTC	CASSDSWTLSYNEQFF
TRBV28	NA	TRBJ1-2	NA	TGTGCCAGCAGCCGGTCGGCTAACTATGGCTACACCTTC	CASSRSANYGYTF
TRBV21-1	NA	TRBJ1-2	NA	TGTGCCAGCAGCAAAGGCTACCCAACAGGCACTCTCAATGGCTACACCTTC	CASSKGYPTGTLNGYTF
TRBV5-1	TRBD2	TRBJ2-2	NA	TGCGCCAGCAGCTTGGAAGCTGCGGGAGCGAACACCGGGGAGCTGTTTTTT	CASSLEAAGANTGELFF